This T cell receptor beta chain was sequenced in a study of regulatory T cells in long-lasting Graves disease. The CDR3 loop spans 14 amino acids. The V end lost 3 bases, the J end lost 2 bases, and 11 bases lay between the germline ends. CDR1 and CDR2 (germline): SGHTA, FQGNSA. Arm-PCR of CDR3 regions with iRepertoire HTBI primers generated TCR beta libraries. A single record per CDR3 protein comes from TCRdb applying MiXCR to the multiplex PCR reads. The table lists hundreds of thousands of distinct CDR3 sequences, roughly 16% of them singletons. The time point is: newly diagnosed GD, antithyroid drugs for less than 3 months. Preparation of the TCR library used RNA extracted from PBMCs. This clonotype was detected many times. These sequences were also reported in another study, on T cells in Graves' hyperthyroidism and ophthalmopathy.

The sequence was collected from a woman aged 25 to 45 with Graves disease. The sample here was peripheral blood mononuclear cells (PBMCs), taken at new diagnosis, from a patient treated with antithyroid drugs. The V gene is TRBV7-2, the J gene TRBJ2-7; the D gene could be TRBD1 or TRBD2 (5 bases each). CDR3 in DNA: TGTGCCAGCAGCTTTTCCTTGGGGGCCTACGAGCAGTACTTC. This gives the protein CASSFSLGAYEQYF.